This TCR beta chain was obtained from a study of blood T cells in healthy people across ages. The wider study: Roughly one uniquely barcoded beta molecule per two T cells was captured. Broader study findings: In these data, TCR beta diversity tracked strongly with naive T cell percentage. One million T cells yielded diversity estimates that were considered underestimates. While age rose, TCR beta diversity per million T cells dropped in a roughly linear way.

Through a sample-barcoded 5' primer and a J-beta primer mix, a second PCR was run for roughly 6 to 11 cycles. TCRdb redid the calling of the 5' RACE reads with MiXCR, one entry per CDR3 protein. Of some 860,000 distinct CDR3 sequences in the sample, roughly 56% are singletons; the top ten hold 20% to 30%. CDR3 length: 16 amino acids. The V gene lost 0 bases and the J gene lost 3 bases, with 12 bases spanning the gap. Germline values: CDR1 WSHSY, CDR2 SAAADI. Points on this clonotype: The antigen is undetermined.

The clonotype was recovered from a man aged 35-49 years in good health. Sequenced sample: blood. This rearrangement joins TRBV10-2 to TRBJ2-1; perhaps TRBD2 as D (6 bases). CDR3 nucleotides: TGCGCCAGCAGTGAGTCCTCCGGGGGTGGCTACAATGAGCAGTTCTTC. Amino acids: CASSESSGGGYNEQFF.